This note documents a single T cell receptor (beta chain) sequence. Antigen specificity is unknown. PCR amplification relied on 60 Vbeta primers (plus 13 Jbeta primers). The data were produced by immunoSEQ multiplex PCR, yet TCRdb's version contains in-frame clones alone and is incomplete. Here the sample spans 100,000 or so clones, 65% to 85% being singletons. The CDR3 extends over 15 amino acids. Germline values: CDR1 SGHTA, CDR2 FQGNSA. The V and J ends lost 0 bases and 6 bases, in that order; junction bases with no gene match: 6. The sample comes from a study of cytomegalovirus exposure and HLA in healthy donors. Study-wide results and caveats: Per a later analysis, under 20,000 TCR beta sequences showed association with HLA alleles at 0.05 false discovery rate. For most subjects, TCR beta sequences were reported to predict HLA-A and HLA-B alleles with accuracy. Rare sequences made up most TCRs, while some public TCRs were found in many donors. Being indistinguishable, some V segments were excluded, TRBV6-2 and TRBV6-3 among them.

Sequencing input: PBMCs. This clonotype was sampled from a man aged 45 to 65 in good health and CMV-seronegative. V gene TRBV7-2 combines with J gene TRBJ2-5; 8 positions match TRBD2. CDR3 sequence reads: CASSLAASGPQTQYF. The CDR3 DNA sequence: TGTGCCAGCAGCTTAGCGGCTAGCGGGCCGCAGACCCAGTACTTC. Supplemented by reference TRBV7-2 and TRBJ2-5, the full variable domain reads GAGVSQSPSNKVTEKGKDVELRCDPISGHTALYWYRQSLGQGLEFLIYFQGNSAPDKSGLPSDRFSAERTGGSVSTLTIQRTQQEDSAVYLCASSLAASGPQTQYFGPGTRLLVL.